Listed below are T cell receptor beta chains from one sample, sequenced in a study of T-cell reconstitution after alpha-beta-depleted transplantation in children. In TCRdb, the PCR reads were re-called with MiXCR into one record per CDR3 protein. The table includes roughly 310,000 distinct CDR3 sequences, around 20% detected once. The specimen comprised PBMCs, mostly from graft donor cells, sampled 180 days after TCRalphabeta/CD19-depleted stem cell transplant. The receptors originated from a male patient between 10 and 17 years old who had a stem cell transplant for acute lymphoblastic leukemia, so the T cells may come from the graft donor. The CDR3 runs from the conserved cysteine through the conserved F or W. The D gene is left open where the match is weak. The size entry is marked missing in some rows and otherwise reads once, few, many or a size class.

CDR3aa: CASSLPGLNPKQETQYF
CDR3nt: TGTGCCAGCAGTCTCCCGGGACTAAATCCGAAACAAGAGACCCAGTACTTC
abundance: few
v_gene: TRBV7-3
d_gene: TRBD2
j_gene: TRBJ2-5

CDR3aa: CASSYKTSGRLYNEQFF
CDR3nt: TGTGCCAGCAGTTATAAGACTAGCGGGAGGCTTTACAATGAGCAGTTCTTC
abundance: .
v_gene: TRBV28
d_gene: TRBD2
j_gene: TRBJ2-1

CDR3aa: CASSFAGGGELFF
CDR3nt: TGTGCCAGCAGTTTCGCGGGAGGCGGGGAGCTGTTTTTT
abundance: .
v_gene: TRBV28
d_gene: TRBD2
j_gene: TRBJ2-2

CDR3aa: CASSLPGLAGSGETQYF
CDR3nt: TGTGCCAGCAGCTTGCCGGGACTAGCGGGGAGTGGGGAGACCCAGTACTTC
abundance: many
v_gene: TRBV7-8
d_gene: TRBD2
j_gene: TRBJ2-5

CDR3aa: CASSYLEAGELFF
CDR3nt: TGTGCCAGCAGTTACTTGGAGGCCGGGGAGCTGTTTTTT
abundance: .
v_gene: TRBV6-7
d_gene: .
j_gene: TRBJ2-2

CDR3aa: CASRLTGTGASGANVLTF
CDR3nt: TGTGCCAGCAGATTGACCGGGACAGGGGCCTCTGGGGCCAACGTCCTGACTTTC
abundance: once
v_gene: TRBV2
d_gene: TRBD1
j_gene: TRBJ2-6

CDR3aa: CASSPRLGEQYF
CDR3nt: TGTGCCAGCAGCCCTAGGTTAGGGGAGCAGTACTTC
abundance: few
v_gene: TRBV6-6
d_gene: .
j_gene: TRBJ2-7

CDR3aa: CSVEHSRAGNTIYF
CDR3nt: TGCAGCGTTGAACACAGTAGAGCTGGAAACACCATATATTTT
abundance: .
v_gene: TRBV29-1
d_gene: .
j_gene: TRBJ1-3

CDR3aa: CASSTITGTNYEQYF
CDR3nt: TGCGCCAGCAGCACGATTACCGGGACTAACTACGAGCAGTACTTC
abundance: many
v_gene: TRBV5-1
d_gene: TRBD2
j_gene: TRBJ2-7

CDR3aa: CASSVPRTGELFF
CDR3nt: TGTGCCAGCAGTGTGCCGCGGACCGGGGAGCTGTTTTTT
abundance: few
v_gene: TRBV25-1
d_gene: .
j_gene: TRBJ2-2

CDR3aa: CASSSTSNTGELFF
CDR3nt: TGTGCCAGCAGCTCCACTTCGAACACCGGGGAGCTGTTTTTT
abundance: few
v_gene: TRBV7-3
d_gene: .
j_gene: TRBJ2-2

CDR3aa: CASSQVLDQETQYF
CDR3nt: TGTGCCAGCAGCCAAGTACTAGACCAAGAGACCCAGTACTTC
abundance: .
v_gene: TRBV3-1
d_gene: .
j_gene: TRBJ2-5

CDR3aa: CASSIGFGLGNYEQYF
CDR3nt: TGTGCCAGTAGTATAGGTTTCGGACTAGGCAACTACGAGCAGTACTTC
abundance: .
v_gene: TRBV19
d_gene: TRBD2
j_gene: TRBJ2-7

CDR3aa: CASSLRDRHNYGYTF
CDR3nt: TGCGCCAGCAGCTTGAGGGACAGGCATAACTATGGCTACACCTTC
abundance: .
v_gene: TRBV5-1
d_gene: TRBD1
j_gene: TRBJ1-2

CDR3aa: CASSQSRSYNEQFF
CDR3nt: TGTGCCAGCAGCCAATCCAGGTCCTACAATGAGCAGTTCTTC
abundance: few
v_gene: TRBV3-1
d_gene: .
j_gene: TRBJ2-1

CDR3aa: CASSFGAGGVIETQYF
CDR3nt: TGTGCCAGCAGTTTTGGAGCTGGAGGGGTGATTGAGACCCAGTACTTC
abundance: few
v_gene: TRBV27
d_gene: .
j_gene: TRBJ2-5

CDR3aa: CASSQTSGYEQYF
CDR3nt: TGTGCCAGCAGTCAGACTAGCGGCTACGAGCAGTACTTC
abundance: .
v_gene: TRBV27
d_gene: TRBD2
j_gene: TRBJ2-7

CDR3aa: CATSRDRVGAGELFF
CDR3nt: TGTGCCACCAGCAGAGATCGGGTAGGCGCCGGGGAGCTGTTTTTT
abundance: .
v_gene: TRBV15
d_gene: .
j_gene: TRBJ2-2

CDR3aa: CASTHRASYNEQFF
CDR3nt: TGTGCCAGCACTCATCGGGCATCCTACAATGAGCAGTTCTTC
abundance: .
v_gene: TRBV2
d_gene: .
j_gene: TRBJ2-1

CDR3aa: CASSPNRDGYTF
CDR3nt: TGTGCCAGCAGCCCCAACAGGGACGGCTACACCTTC
abundance: .
v_gene: TRBV12-3/TRBV12-4
d_gene: .
j_gene: TRBJ1-2

CDR3aa: CASSPDRYEQFF
CDR3nt: TGTGCCAGCAGCCCCGACAGGTATGAGCAGTTCTTC
abundance: few
v_gene: TRBV6-4
d_gene: .
j_gene: TRBJ2-1

CDR3aa: CSANSGFKNIQYF
CDR3nt: TGCAGTGCCAATTCCGGGTTCAAAAACATTCAGTACTTC
abundance: .
v_gene: TRBV20-1
d_gene: .
j_gene: TRBJ2-4

CDR3aa: CASSYSSSGRADTQYF
CDR3nt: TGTGCCAGCAGTTACTCGAGTAGCGGGAGGGCAGATACGCAGTATTTT
abundance: .
v_gene: TRBV6-5
d_gene: TRBD2
j_gene: TRBJ2-3

CDR3aa: CASSLEGRAGNIQYF
CDR3nt: TGTGCCAGCAGCTTGGAGGGCAGGGCCGGTAACATTCAGTACTTC
abundance: .
v_gene: TRBV5-8
d_gene: .
j_gene: TRBJ2-4

CDR3aa: CSVGQGHQPQHF
CDR3nt: TGCAGCGTTGGTCAGGGTCATCAGCCCCAGCATTTT
abundance: few
v_gene: TRBV29-1
d_gene: .
j_gene: TRBJ1-5

CDR3aa: CASSGPRPQETQYF
CDR3nt: TGCGCCAGCAGCGGACCCCGGCCCCAAGAGACCCAGTACTTC
abundance: .
v_gene: TRBV5-1
d_gene: .
j_gene: TRBJ2-5

CDR3aa: CASSDTRQGQNIQYF
CDR3nt: TGTGCCAGCAGCGATACGCGGCAGGGGCAAAACATTCAGTACTTC
abundance: .
v_gene: TRBV7-9
d_gene: .
j_gene: TRBJ2-4

CDR3aa: CASSSTSGRANEQFF
CDR3nt: TGCGCCAGCAGCTCCACTAGCGGGAGGGCCAATGAGCAGTTCTTC
abundance: many
v_gene: TRBV5-1
d_gene: TRBD2
j_gene: TRBJ2-1

CDR3aa: CVSSPGGEGYTF
CDR3nt: TGTGTCAGCAGCCCAGGCGGGGAAGGCTACACCTTC
abundance: .
v_gene: TRBV7-3
d_gene: .
j_gene: TRBJ1-2

CDR3aa: CSARRRDRVIAPQHF
CDR3nt: TGCAGTGCTAGGCGCCGGGACAGGGTTATCGCGCCCCAGCATTTT
abundance: few
v_gene: TRBV20-1
d_gene: TRBD1
j_gene: TRBJ1-5

CDR3aa: CASSQGLAGDETQYF
CDR3nt: TGTGCCAGCAGCCAAGGGCTAGCGGGAGACGAGACCCAGTACTTC
abundance: few
v_gene: TRBV4-2
d_gene: TRBD2
j_gene: TRBJ2-5

CDR3aa: CASRRWTSGREETQYF
CDR3nt: TGCGCCAGCAGAAGGTGGACTAGCGGGCGAGAAGAGACCCAGTACTTC
abundance: few
v_gene: TRBV4-1
d_gene: TRBD2
j_gene: TRBJ2-5

CDR3aa: CSAIRSFRDRGLYF
CDR3nt: TGCAGTGCGATCAGGAGCTTCCGGGACAGGGGACTGTATTTT
abundance: .
v_gene: TRBV20-1
d_gene: TRBD1
j_gene: TRBJ2-3

CDR3aa: CASRSDRGPNQPQHF
CDR3nt: TGTGCCAGCAGGTCCGACAGGGGGCCCAATCAGCCCCAGCATTTT
abundance: few
v_gene: TRBV12-3/TRBV12-4
d_gene: TRBD1
j_gene: TRBJ1-5

CDR3aa: CASSKPLYEQYF
CDR3nt: TGTGCCAGCAGCAAGCCTCTTTACGAGCAGTACTTC
abundance: few
v_gene: TRBV7-9
d_gene: .
j_gene: TRBJ2-7

CDR3aa: CASSVGYRDRGLGGYTF
CDR3nt: TGTGCCAGCAGCGTAGGATACCGGGACAGGGGCCTAGGAGGCTACACCTTC
abundance: .
v_gene: TRBV9
d_gene: TRBD1
j_gene: TRBJ1-2

CDR3aa: CASSLRTSGIPYNEQFF
CDR3nt: TGTGCCAGCAGTTTAAGGACTAGCGGGATACCTTACAATGAGCAGTTCTTC
abundance: .
v_gene: TRBV27
d_gene: TRBD2
j_gene: TRBJ2-1

CDR3aa: CSARASGGRGTGELFF
CDR3nt: TGCAGTGCTAGGGCTTCAGGGGGACGAGGCACCGGGGAGCTGTTTTTT
abundance: few
v_gene: TRBV20-1
d_gene: TRBD1
j_gene: TRBJ2-2

CDR3aa: CATSRGSYEQYF
CDR3nt: TGTGCCACGAGCAGGGGCTCCTACGAGCAGTACTTC
abundance: .
v_gene: TRBV6-2/TRBV6-3
d_gene: .
j_gene: TRBJ2-7

CDR3aa: CASSDRDRVQETQYF
CDR3nt: TGTGCCAGCAGCGACCGGGACAGGGTCCAAGAGACCCAGTACTTC
abundance: .
v_gene: TRBV7-9
d_gene: TRBD1
j_gene: TRBJ2-5

CDR3aa: CASSLLPRRGANVLTF
CDR3nt: TGTGCCAGCAGTTTGCTCCCCAGGAGAGGGGCCAACGTCCTGACTTTC
abundance: few
v_gene: TRBV6-5
d_gene: .
j_gene: TRBJ2-6

CDR3aa: CASSVEDSATDTQYF
CDR3nt: TGTGCCAGCAGCGTAGAGGATTCCGCAACCGATACGCAGTATTTT
abundance: .
v_gene: TRBV9
d_gene: .
j_gene: TRBJ2-3

CDR3aa: CSVWGGEAFF
CDR3nt: TGCAGCGTCTGGGGGGGAGAAGCTTTCTTT
abundance: many
v_gene: TRBV29-1
d_gene: .
j_gene: TRBJ1-1

CDR3aa: CATSSLSGTSGIEQYF
CDR3nt: TGTGCCACCAGCAGTCTGTCCGGGACTAGCGGGATCGAGCAGTACTTC
abundance: .
v_gene: TRBV15
d_gene: TRBD2
j_gene: TRBJ2-7

CDR3aa: CASSQLTEQFF
CDR3nt: TGTGCCAGCAGCCAATTGACGGAGCAGTTCTTC
abundance: few
v_gene: TRBV3-1
d_gene: .
j_gene: TRBJ2-1

CDR3aa: CASSQDIIAGLYHYEQYF
CDR3nt: TGTGCCAGCAGCCAAGATATCATAGCCGGACTATACCACTACGAGCAGTACTTC
abundance: .
v_gene: TRBV3-1
d_gene: .
j_gene: TRBJ2-7

CDR3aa: CASSLGFEGTDQETQYF
CDR3nt: TGTGCCAGCAGCTTAGGGTTCGAGGGGACCGACCAAGAGACCCAGTACTTC
abundance: few
v_gene: TRBV7-3
d_gene: .
j_gene: TRBJ2-5

CDR3aa: CASSSGQGYYNEQFF
CDR3nt: TGTGCCAGCAGCTCGGGACAGGGCTACTACAATGAGCAGTTCTTC
abundance: .
v_gene: TRBV7-9
d_gene: TRBD1
j_gene: TRBJ2-1

CDR3aa: CATSDSGTGANTEAFF
CDR3nt: TGTGCCACCAGTGACTCCGGGACAGGGGCGAACACTGAAGCTTTCTTT
abundance: .
v_gene: TRBV24-1
d_gene: TRBD1
j_gene: TRBJ1-1

CDR3aa: CASSHGLGGVGEQYF
CDR3nt: TGCGCCAGCAGCCACGGACTAGGTGGTGTAGGCGAGCAGTACTTC
abundance: few
v_gene: TRBV4-1
d_gene: TRBD2
j_gene: TRBJ2-7

CDR3aa: CASRREKLGGWGNTEAFF
CDR3nt: TGTGCCAGCAGACGCGAAAAACTGGGAGGGTGGGGGAACACTGAAGCTTTCTTT
abundance: few
v_gene: TRBV4-2
d_gene: .
j_gene: TRBJ1-1

CDR3aa: CSARSGRGWNEQFF
CDR3nt: TGCAGCGCACGAAGCGGGAGAGGATGGAATGAGCAGTTCTTC
abundance: .
v_gene: TRBV29-1
d_gene: TRBD2
j_gene: TRBJ2-1

CDR3aa: CASSVARSYEQYF
CDR3nt: TGCGCCAGCAGCGTTGCCCGTTCCTACGAGCAGTACTTC
abundance: many
v_gene: TRBV5-1
d_gene: .
j_gene: TRBJ2-7